This entry lists 2 T cell receptor beta chains sequenced from one sample in a study of T cell responses to AZD1222 COVID-19 vaccine. The repertoire was sequenced with immunoSEQ multiplex PCR; TCRdb's copy has only in-frame clones and lacks some. The table shows approximately 150,000 clones, with approximately 90% occurring only once. Sequences were derived from peripheral blood, sampled 28 days after the second AZD1222 dose. The receptors shown here come from an adult who received the AZD1222 COVID-19 vaccine.

The table lists this clone with a few counts. The J gene is TRBJ1-1, the V gene TRBV21-1. TRBV21-1 is a recognized pseudogene. The CDR3 length is 14 residues. The CDR3 nucleotides read TGTGCCAGCAGCAAGGACGAGGGGAACACTGAAGCTTTCTTT. The encoded protein is CASSKDEGNTEAFF.

The rearrangement joins TRBV11-2 to TRBJ1-1; weak D call: TRBD1 (5 bases). The CDR3 loop spans 12 amino acids. Germline assignment: CDR1 SGHAT and CDR2 FQNNGV. Trimming removed 8 bases at V and 11 bases at J, with 18 bases between. The CDR3 region is CASSLRHGGAFF. DNA of the CDR3: TGTGCCAGCTCCCTCCGCCACGGGGGGGCTTTCTTT.